Listed here are 29 T cell receptor beta chains from one sample, sequenced in a study of shared clonotypes between healthy human individuals. TCRdb's table, derived via immunoSEQ multiplex PCR, lists solely in-frame clones and lacks some. The sample consists of approximately 100,000 clones, just over 65% of them appearing once. The sample comprised memory CD8+ T cells sorted from blood. Subset reported: CD45RO+ cells pooled with CCR7-negative TemRA cells. All receptors come from a woman between 25 and 40 years old in good health.

The rearrangement links TRBV5-1 to TRBJ1-4; TRBD1 agrees at 11 bases. The CDR3 totals 14 residues. CDR1 is SGHRS, CDR2 YFSETQ, per germline. Germline trimming cut 2 bases from V and 8 bases from J; bases unmatched to any gene: 2. The CDR3 sequence: CASSFGTGGEKLFF. As DNA, the CDR3 is TGCGCCAGCAGCTTTGGGACAGGGGGAGAAAAACTGTTTTTT.

The J gene is TRBJ2-5, the V gene TRBV28; D could derive from TRBD1 or TRBD2 (6 bases each). The CDR3 runs to 15 residues. Deletions cut 9 bases from V and 4 bases from J, with 21 bases between. The V gene's germline CDR1 is MDHEN and CDR2 SYDVKM. CDR3 bases: TGTGCCAGTCGGCGATCGGGGGCGGACATAGAGACCCAGTACTTC. This codes for CASRRSGADIETQYF.

V usage is TRBV27 and J usage is TRBJ2-1; 9 bases fit TRBD1. V dropped 6 bases and J dropped 8; count of bases not matched to a gene: 14. Looked up from germline, CDR1 is MNHEY and CDR2 is SMNVEV (reference sequence). The CDR3 spans 16 residues. The CDR3 here is CASRPETGGPFDEQFF. CDR3 sequence (DNA): TGTGCCAGCAGACCCGAAACAGGGGGCCCTTTCGATGAGCAGTTCTTC.

As regards this clone: This specimen includes other DNA sequences encoding the same CDR3. The chain links TRBV28 to TRBJ2-1; D is uncertain. Per germline, CDR1 MDHEN and CDR2 SYDVKM. There are 11 residues in the CDR3. The V and J ends lost 7 bases and 2 bases respectively, with 3 bases between them. The CDR3 DNA reads as TGTGCCAGCACGACCTACAATGAGCAGTTCTTC. Protein sequence: CASTTYNEQFF.

The genes are TRBV5-6 and TRBJ2-1; D uncertain. The CDR3 consists of 15 residues. V was trimmed by 1 base and J by 4 bases, leaving 12 bases between them. From germline, CDR1 is SGHDT and CDR2 YYEEEE. The CDR3: CASSLLNTQYNEQFF. CDR3 nucleotides: TGTGCCAGCAGCTTGTTGAATACACAGTACAATGAGCAGTTCTTC.

J is TRBJ2-7 and V is TRBV4-2; 11 bases are shared with TRBD2. Germline V gene sequence: CDR1 LGHNA, CDR2 YNFKEQ. The CDR3 is 16 amino acids. V trimming: 1 base; J trimming: 6 bases; junction bases outside the gene matches: 8. CDR3 in amino acids: CASSQGSGLAGGEQYF. DNA of the CDR3: TGTGCCAGCAGCCAAGGGAGCGGGCTAGCGGGAGGCGAGCAGTACTTC.

J is TRBJ2-7 and V is TRBV27; 11 nucleotides match TRBD2. CDR3 length: 13 amino acids. J lost 3 bases, V lost 8 bases, and 3 bases had no gene match. In germline, CDR1 is MNHEY, CDR2 SMNVEV (reference sequence). The CDR3 loop reads CASSGTSGYEQYF. The CDR3 DNA sequence: TGTGCCAGCTCCGGGACTAGCGGCTACGAGCAGTACTTC.

This clone was observed a handful of times. This chain links TRBV7-9 with TRBJ2-7, with 10 bases matching TRBD2. Germline loops: CDR1 SEHNR, CDR2 FQNEAQ (reference sequence). There are 15 residues in the CDR3. The V gene end was trimmed by 5 bases and the J gene end by 3 bases; junction bases not matched to a gene: 7. CDR3 loop: CASSPRASGSYEQYF. The CDR3 DNA is TGTGCCAGCAGCCCCCGGGCTAGCGGGAGCTACGAGCAGTACTTC.

The chain uses TRBV7-2 and TRBJ2-7; 8 nucleotides match TRBD2. This CDR3 is 18 amino acids long. After removal of 1 base from V and 0 bases from J, the junction contained 11 bases not matched to a gene. In germline, CDR1 is SGHTA, CDR2 FQGNSA. The CDR3: CASSLEGYASGRSYEQYF. The DNA of the CDR3 is TGTGCCAGCAGCTTAGAAGGTTATGCTAGCGGGCGCTCCTACGAGCAGTACTTC. Looking up the rest from reference TRBV7-2 and TRBJ2-7 gives the full variable domain: GAGVSQSPSNKVTEKGKDVELRCDPISGHTALYWYRQSLGQGLEFLIYFQGNSAPDKSGLPSDRFSAERTGGSVSTLTIQRTQQEDSAVYLCASSLEGYASGRSYEQYFGPGTRLTVT.

At least ten counts were recorded for this clone. The chain has TRBV7-3 and TRBJ2-1, with D hard to call. The CDR3 extends over 13 amino acids. The germline gives CDR1 SGHTA, CDR2 FQGTGA. Trimming took off 4 bases at V and 9 bases at J, with 13 bases between the two ends. DNA of the CDR3: TGTGCCAGCAGCTCCCCCAACGTGGGTGAGCAGTTCTTC. Translated, it gives CASSSPNVGEQFF.

This clone was found many times. Other DNA sequences from this sample encode an identical CDR3 as well. This chain links TRBV6-4 with TRBJ2-2; the match to TRBD1 covers 9 bases. V lost 8 bases, J lost 7 bases, and 5 bases stayed unmatched. Germline CDR1 and CDR2: MRHNA and SNTAGT. CDR3 length equals 13 residues. DNA of the CDR3: TGTGCCAGCGGGGACAGGGATCACGGGGAGCTGTTTTTT. Its protein is CASGDRDHGELFF.

The gene calls are TRBV7-9 and TRBJ2-1; TRBD1 matches 9 bases. Germline CDR1 reads SEHNR; CDR2 reads FQNEAQ (reference sequence). This CDR3 has 17 amino acids. Trimming cost V 3 bases and J 5 bases; bases outside gene matches: 11. As DNA, the CDR3 is TGTGCCAGCAGCTTCTCGCGTAGGACAGGGGCGGACAATGAGCAGTTCTTC. This encodes CASSFSRRTGADNEQFF.

This chain connects TRBV18 to TRBJ2-3; the match to TRBD2 covers 12 bases. The length of the CDR3 is 17 residues. The V segment lost 3 bases and the J segment 3 bases; nucleotides outside the gene matches: 7. Germline assignment: CDR1 KGHSH and CDR2 LQKENI. In nucleotides, the CDR3 is TGTGCCAGCTCACCCTGGACTAGCGGGATCTCAACAGATACGCAGTATTTT. Translated, it gives CASSPWTSGISTDTQYF.

V gene TRBV7-9 combines with J gene TRBJ2-5; D gene uncertain. Trimming stripped 5 bases from V and 5 bases from J, with 21 bases between. The V gene's germline CDR1 is SEHNR and CDR2 FQNEAQ (reference sequence). The CDR3 is 16 residues long. CDR3 in amino acids: CASSSPTSSDGETQYF. The CDR3 bases are TGTGCCAGCAGCAGCCCCACGAGCTCAGATGGGGAGACCCAGTACTTC.

The rearrangement links TRBV2 to TRBJ2-7, with 9 bases identical to TRBD2. This CDR3 spans 16 amino acids. V gave up 7 bases and J gave up 9 bases; unmatched junction bases: 19. The germline V gene encodes CDR1 SNHLY and CDR2 FYNNEI. As DNA, the CDR3 is TGTGCCAGCAAGACTTTAGCGGGAGTTTATTTATATGTGCAGTACTTC. Translating gives CASKTLAGVYLYVQYF.

This clone has a count of ten or more. V gene TRBV28 combines with J gene TRBJ2-7, with D perhaps assigned TRBD1 or TRBD2 (6 bases each). CDR1 MDHEN and CDR2 SYDVKM come from the germline V gene. V was trimmed by 4 bases and J by 2 bases, leaving 15 bases between them. CDR3 size: 15 residues. The CDR3 here is CASSSRRGVTYEQYF. The CDR3 DNA reads TGTGCCAGCAGTTCCAGGAGGGGGGTAACCTACGAGCAGTACTTC.

This rearrangement joins TRBV4-1 to TRBJ2-7, with D hard to call. V gave up 2 bases and J gave up 1 base, with 9 bases separating them. Germline CDR1 is MGHRA and CDR2 is YSYEKL. CDR3 length: 14 residues. In DNA form, the CDR3 reads TGCGCCAGCAGCCAATTTCTATCTTCCTACGAGCAGTACTTC. Its protein product is CASSQFLSSYEQYF.

CDR3 bases: TGTGCCAGCAGTCCAGGGTGGGCTGCCACTGAAGCTTTCTTT. Protein: CASSPGWAATEAFF. V is TRBV7-9 and J is TRBJ1-1; TRBD1 is a possible D gene (5 bases). The CDR3 runs to 14 residues. Trimming pared 6 bases from V and 4 bases from J, leaving 15 bases between. Looked up from germline, CDR1 is SEHNR and CDR2 is FQNEAQ (reference sequence).

The chain combines TRBV6-4 with TRBJ1-1, with D maybe TRBD1 (5 bases). There are 14 residues in the CDR3. Germline V gene lookup returns CDR1 MRHNA and CDR2 SNTAGT. Trimming pared 3 bases from V and 1 base from J, leaving 9 bases between. Written as DNA, the CDR3 is TGTGCCAGCAGTGAACGAGGGGAGAACACTGAAGCTTTCTTT. This gives the protein CASSERGENTEAFF.

The V call is TRBV25-1, the J call TRBJ2-5; the match to TRBD2 covers 7 bases. There are 13 residues in the CDR3. Trimming at V came to 11 bases and at J to 2 bases, leaving 8 bases not matched to a gene. CDR1 MGHDK and CDR2 SYGVNS come from the germline V gene. CDR3 in DNA: TGTGCCTGTTCCGGGACTAAGCAAGAGACCCAGTACTTC. Encoded protein: CACSGTKQETQYF.

The chain joins TRBV28 to TRBJ1-1, with TRBD1 matching over 8 bases. Trimming removed 6 bases from V and 1 base from J; junction bases left unmatched: 10. The germline gives CDR1 MDHEN, CDR2 SYDVKM. The CDR3 has 16 amino acids. The CDR3 bases are TGTGCCAGCAGAGCTACCGACAGGGGTCAGAACACTGAAGCTTTCTTT. Translation gives CASRATDRGQNTEAFF.

The rearrangement uses TRBV11-2 and TRBJ2-5; D is possibly TRBD1 or TRBD2 (6 bases each). Germline CDR1 and CDR2: SGHAT and FQNNGV. V lost 5 bases to trimming and J lost 1 base, with 17 bases between them. The CDR3 covers 16 residues. This CDR3 reads CASSRETGGPQETQYF. DNA of the CDR3: TGTGCCAGCAGCCGAGAGACCGGGGGCCCCCAAGAGACCCAGTACTTC. The complete variable domain, with remaining parts taken from reference TRBV11-2 and TRBJ2-5, reads EAGVAQSPRYKIIEKRQSVAFWCNPISGHATLYWYQQILGQGPKLLIQFQNNGVVDDSQLPKDRFSAERLKGVDSTLKIQPAKLEDSAVYLCASSRETGGPQETQYFGPGTRLLVL.

The chain is built from TRBV9 and TRBJ2-6; TRBD1 aligns across 8 bases. The CDR3 is 19 residues long. CDR1 and CDR2 from the germline V gene are SGDLS and YYNGEE. Trimming removed 0 bases from V and 1 base from J; junction bases left unmatched: 9. This chain's CDR3 is CASSVGARQGTSGANVLTF. As DNA, the CDR3 is TGTGCCAGCAGCGTAGGTGCGAGACAGGGGACGTCTGGGGCCAACGTCCTGACTTTC.

The V call is TRBV5-4, the J call TRBJ1-1; D possibly corresponds to TRBD1 (5 bases). Germline values: CDR1 SGHNT, CDR2 YYREEE (reference sequence). V lost 0 bases and J lost 1, with 10 bases in between. The CDR3 is 15 residues long. The CDR3 here is CASSLVVRENTEAFF. The CDR3 coding sequence is TGTGCCAGCAGCTTGGTAGTCAGGGAGAACACTGAAGCTTTCTTT.

V and J are TRBV27 and TRBJ2-7; D gene unclear. The CDR3 has 13 residues. Germline CDR1 and CDR2: MNHEY and SMNVEV (reference sequence). The germline V and J ends were trimmed by 0 bases and 6 bases, with 9 bases remaining between them. The chain's CDR3 is CASSLSFRGEQYF. CDR3 in DNA: TGTGCCAGCAGTTTATCATTCCGTGGCGAGCAGTACTTC.

A single count supports this clone. The chain recombines TRBV2 with TRBJ2-7; TRBD1 is a possible D gene (5 bases). This CDR3 has 13 amino acids. V lost 3 bases and J 2 bases, leaving 8 bases between the germline ends. Germline lookup yields CDR1 SNHLY and CDR2 FYNNEI. CDR3 amino acids: CASSDTGTYEQYF. DNA of the CDR3: TGTGCCAGCAGTGATACAGGAACCTACGAGCAGTACTTC.

This clone has just one count. The chain recombines TRBV29-1 with TRBJ1-2; 7 bases are a match to TRBD1. V trimming: 4 bases; J trimming: 0 bases; junction bases outside the gene matches: 2. Germline V gives CDR1 SQVTM, CDR2 ANQGSEA. The CDR3 loop spans 13 amino acids. As DNA, the CDR3 is TGCAGCGTTGTAGGGACAGCTAACTATGGCTACACCTTC. The encoded protein is CSVVGTANYGYTF.

The rearrangement links TRBV5-6 to TRBJ1-2, with 8 bases aligning to TRBD1. The CDR3 spans 15 residues. Germline trimming cut 3 bases from V and 6 bases from J; bases unmatched to any gene: 10. Germline V gene data show CDR1 as SGHDT and CDR2 as YYEEEE. In nucleotides, the CDR3 is TGTGCCAGCAGCTGGAGAGACAGGGGTCACGATGGCTACACCTTC. This codes for CASSWRDRGHDGYTF. Filled out from reference TRBV5-6 and TRBJ1-2, the complete variable domain reads DAGVTQSPTHLIKTRGQQVTLRCSPKSGHDTVSWYQQALGQGPQFIFQYYEEEERQRGNFPDRFSGHQFPNYSSELNVNALLLGDSALYLCASSWRDRGHDGYTFGSGTRLTVV.

This clone showed up just a few times. This rearrangement joins TRBV11-2 to TRBJ1-1; no firm D call. Trimming removed 3 bases from V and 11 bases from J, with 10 bases in between. Germline V gene lookup returns CDR1 SGHAT and CDR2 FQNNGV. The CDR3 length is 11 residues. CDR3 in amino acids: CASSLYVRAFF. In DNA, the CDR3 is TGTGCCAGCAGCTTGTATGTCAGGGCTTTCTTT.